A single sample gave rise to the 18 T cell receptor beta chains below, sequenced in a study of blood T cell repertoires in COVID-19. Clones were sequenced by immunoSEQ multiplex PCR, and TCRdb holds only the in-frame ones, with some missing. Here the sample spans 100,000 to 120,000 clones, 70% to 90% being singletons. Source material: peripheral blood. These receptors were taken from a woman in her seventies who had recovered from COVID-19.

The chain joins TRBV27 to TRBJ2-2; possible D gene TRBD1, 5 bases. Deletions cut 4 bases from V and 6 bases from J, with 21 bases between. The germline gives CDR1 MNHEY, CDR2 SMNVEV (reference sequence). The CDR3 extends over 17 amino acids. The CDR3 DNA sequence: TGTGCCAGCAGTTCCCGAGGTACCAGGGTGGGTTCCGGGGAGCTGTTTTTT. Residues: CASSSRGTRVGSGELFF.

V and J are TRBV6-2 or TRBV6-3 and TRBJ2-7; TRBD2 might be the D (6 bases). The CDR3 spans 15 residues. V lost 0 bases, J lost 4 bases, and 13 bases lay in between. Germline assignment: CDR1 MNHEY and CDR2 SVGEGT. CDR3 region: CASSYSTGDFYEQYF. CDR3 in DNA: TGTGCCAGCAGTTACTCAACGGGGGACTTTTACGAGCAGTACTTC.

This chain links TRBV28 with TRBJ2-5, with D possibly matching TRBD1 (6 bases). The V gene's germline CDR1 is MDHEN and CDR2 SYDVKM. The CDR3 spans 13 residues. The ends were cut back, 3 bases at V and 1 base at J, with 6 bases in the middle. The chain's CDR3 is CASSLDSQETQYF. CDR3 DNA: TGTGCCAGCAGTTTGGACAGCCAAGAGACCCAGTACTTC.

The CDR3 loop is CASSLDWSSGNTIYF. CDR3 nucleotides: TGTGCCAGCAGCTTAGACTGGTCCTCTGGAAACACCATATATTTT. This chain joins TRBV7-6 and TRBJ1-3, with D uncertain. Between the trimmed V and J ends, which lost 1 base and 0 bases, there was a span of 7 bases. The CDR3 length is 15 residues. Germline-derived CDR1 and CDR2 are SGHVS and FNYEAQ. Combining the CDR3 with reference TRBV7-6 and TRBJ1-3 gives the whole variable domain GAGVSQSPRYKVTKRGQDVALRCDPISGHVSLYWYRQALGQGPEFLTYFNYEAQQDKSGLPNDRFSAERPEGSISTLTIQRTEQRDSAMYRCASSLDWSSGNTIYFGEGSWLTVV.

In its sample, this clone was seen a few times. The V call is TRBV7-9, the J call TRBJ2-2; TRBD2 might be the D (5 bases). Germline CDR1 is SEHNR and CDR2 is FQNEAQ (reference sequence). This CDR3 has 14 amino acids. The V end lost 5 bases, the J end lost 3 bases, and 10 bases lay between the germline ends. CDR3 in DNA: TGTGCCAGCAGCCTGGCCGGGGACACCGGGGAGCTGTTTTTT. Its protein product is CASSLAGDTGELFF.

The genes are TRBV19 and TRBJ2-4; D possibly corresponds to TRBD1 (6 bases). CDR1 and CDR2 (germline): LNHDA, SQIVND (reference sequence). V shed 2 bases and J shed 1 base, with 15 bases lying between them. CDR3 length: 17 residues. CDR3 sequence reads: CASSISPGAWAKNIQYF. The DNA of the CDR3 is TGTGCCAGTAGTATATCCCCAGGGGCGTGGGCCAAAAACATTCAGTACTTC.

The V and J genes are TRBV3-1 (or the pseudogene TRBV3-2) and TRBJ2-7, with TRBD1 as a possible D gene (6 bases). The CDR3 spans 14 residues. Germline V gene data show CDR1 as LGHDT and CDR2 as YNNKEL (reference sequence). V was clipped by 6 bases and J by 5 bases, with 17 bases between them. CDR3 sequence (DNA): TGTGCCAGCAGGCAGGGGACATCGGGCAACGAGCAGTACTTC. The encoded protein is CASRQGTSGNEQYF.

The gene calls are TRBV21-1 and TRBJ1-2; the table's D call, TRBD1, was not checked against the DNA. TRBV21-1 is deemed a pseudogene. This CDR3 spans 18 amino acids. The CDR3 sequence: CASSSIAPTGAKRYGYTF. In DNA form, the CDR3 reads TGTGCCAGCAGCTCAATAGCCCCCACAGGGGCCAAGAGGTATGGCTACACCTTC.

The rearrangement uses TRBV5-1 and TRBJ2-1; D is undetermined. This CDR3 has 12 residues. Trimming shortened V by 0 bases and J by 10 bases, and 8 bases separated the two germline ends. Per the germline V gene, CDR1 is SGHRS and CDR2 is YFSETQ. This chain's CDR3 is CASSLEAGEQFF. The CDR3 DNA follows: TGCGCCAGCAGCTTGGAGGCCGGGGAGCAGTTCTTC.

This chain links TRBV5-1 with TRBJ1-2, with D perhaps matching TRBD1 (5 bases). CDR1 and CDR2 from the germline V gene are SGHRS and YFSETQ. The CDR3 runs to 14 residues. Trimming shortened V by 3 bases and J by 3 bases, and 12 bases separated the two germline ends. In nucleotides, the CDR3 is TGCGCCAGCAGCTACGGGTCGGGGGACTATGGCTACACCTTC. Amino acids: CASSYGSGDYGYTF.

The chain joins TRBV5-4 to TRBJ1-1; TRBD1 matches at 7 bases. The CDR3 length is 14 residues. V lost 7 bases, J lost 2 bases, and 8 bases stayed unmatched. CDR1 SGHNT and CDR2 YYREEE come from the germline V gene (reference sequence). The DNA of the CDR3 is TGTGCCAGCGAGAAGAGGGGGCTAAACACTGAAGCTTTCTTT. This gives the protein CASEKRGLNTEAFF.

This clone has only a few counts. The sample has other DNA sequences that encode this CDR3 too. This chain joins TRBV7-9 and TRBJ1-1; D gene uncertain. Between the trimmed V and J ends, which lost 1 base and 1 base, there was a span of 4 bases. Germline values: CDR1 SEHNR, CDR2 FQNEAQ (reference sequence). CDR3 length equals 13 residues. In DNA, the CDR3 is TGTGCCAGCAGCTTAGGACAGAACACTGAAGCTTTCTTT. It specifies CASSLGQNTEAFF.

The gene calls are TRBV5-1 and TRBJ1-5; 9 bases are a match to TRBD1. V lost 4 bases to trimming and J lost 7 bases; unmatched junction nucleotides: 6. In germline, CDR1 is SGHRS, CDR2 YFSETQ. This CDR3 is 14 amino acids long. CDR3 sequence reads: CASSPQGASQPQHF. DNA for the CDR3: TGCGCCAGCAGCCCACAGGGGGCGAGCCAGCCCCAGCATTTT.

The V call is TRBV7-2, the J call TRBJ1-2; the D is unclear. CDR1 SGHTA and CDR2 FQGNSA come from the germline V gene. The CDR3 covers 14 residues. Trimming shortened V by 5 bases and J by 3 bases, and 13 bases separated the two germline ends. CDR3 sequence: CASSAVKADYGYTF. CDR3 sequence (DNA): TGTGCCAGCAGCGCGGTTAAGGCAGACTATGGCTACACCTTC.

V gene TRBV18 combines with J gene TRBJ2-6, with D maybe TRBD2 (6 bases). This CDR3 region has 16 residues. Germline CDR1 is KGHSH and CDR2 is LQKENI. V was cut by 4 bases and J by 0 bases, with 10 bases left in between. This CDR3 reads CASSRGVTSGANVLTF. For the CDR3, the DNA is TGTGCCAGCTCACGGGGGGTGACCTCTGGGGCCAACGTCCTGACTTTC.

The chain joins TRBV28 to TRBJ2-1; 10 bases align to TRBD2. The CDR3 sequence is 18 residues long. Trimming at V came to 5 bases and at J to 0 bases, leaving 10 bases not matched to a gene. Germline assignment: CDR1 MDHEN and CDR2 SYDVKM. CDR3 in amino acids: CASSPLSASGSSYNEQFF. The CDR3 nucleotides read TGTGCCAGCAGTCCCCTCTCTGCTAGCGGGAGCTCCTACAATGAGCAGTTCTTC.

Comments on this clone: Other nucleotide sequences from this sample produce the same CDR3. This chain links TRBV4-1 with TRBJ2-5, with 9 bases identical to TRBD1. V shed 4 bases and J 3 bases; nucleotides not matched to a gene: 0. Germline values: CDR1 MGHRA, CDR2 YSYEKL. The CDR3 has 13 amino acids. The CDR3 DNA is TGCGCCAGCAGCCGGGACAGGGAAGAGACCCAGTACTTC. The encoded protein is CASSRDREETQYF.

On this clone: At one end, the junction sequence differs from germline, possibly due to a read error. The chain carries TRBV7-7 and TRBJ2-3; perhaps TRBD2 as D (7 bases). The germline CDR1 and CDR2 sequences are SSHAT and FNYEAQ (reference sequence). CDR3 length: 13 residues. The CDR3 nucleotides are TGTGCTAGCAGCTCCGGGGGGCTAGCAACGCAGTATTTT. Residues: CASSSGGLATQYF.